Here is one T cell receptor (beta chain) with its context. This specimen belongs to a study of blood T cell repertoires in COVID-19. In the study overall: Both acute and convalescent COVID-19 samples were obtained from the United States, Italy and Spain. PBMCs, B-cell-depleted T cells, or T cells provided the cDNA or gDNA that made up the material.

In the original processing: Reference gene primer amplification yielded estimated nucleated cell counts. Using immunoSEQ multiplex PCR, the repertoire was profiled, and TCRdb retains in-frame clones only, with some absent. That table is the source of V, J and clone size, and D and trimming were worked out from the DNA. The data contain under 200,000 clones, approximately 84% of them seen just once; the ten biggest clones take up roughly 5%. Recruited during active infection, patients (from Seattle) were subsequently followed longitudinally. The sample comprised peripheral blood. This TCR derives from a woman aged 45-65 years with COVID-19, enrolled during active disease.

CDR3 sequence: CASSYESRGSYEQYF. The CDR3 DNA sequence: TGTGCCAGCAGTTACGAGTCAAGGGGGTCCTACGAGCAGTACTTC. V gene TRBV6-5 combines with J gene TRBJ2-7; perhaps TRBD1 as D (6 bases). The CDR3 extends over 15 amino acids. V lost 2 bases, J lost 1 base, and 12 bases lay in between. Germline-derived CDR1 and CDR2 are MNHEY and SVGAGI.